This T cell receptor (beta chain) was recorded in a study of blood T cell repertoires in COVID-19. Study overall: Samples representing acute and convalescent COVID-19 were sourced from the United States, Italy and Spain. T cells, B-cell-depleted T cells, or PBMCs provided the cDNA or gDNA that served as material.

Original analysis: Amplification with reference gene primers provided the estimates of nucleated cell counts. The assay was immunoSEQ multiplex PCR, and TCRdb's table has in-frame clones only and misses some. For V, J and clone size, that table is used; D and trimming come from the DNA. The sample has 250,000 to 300,000 clones, around nine tenths seen once; the top ten hold 0.99%. The CDR3 sequence is 16 residues long. V lost 2 bases and J 0 bases, leaving 11 bases between the germline ends. CDR1 MNHEY and CDR2 SVGAGI come from the germline V gene. This chain links TRBV6-5 with TRBJ1-3; the D gene is possibly TRBD1 (5 bases). The source of this sequence is a woman in her forties who had recovered from COVID-19. The material sequenced was peripheral blood. The chain's CDR3 is CASSYGHRTSGNTIYF. Written as DNA, the CDR3 is TGTGCCAGCAGTTACGGGCACAGGACCTCTGGAAACACCATATATTTT.